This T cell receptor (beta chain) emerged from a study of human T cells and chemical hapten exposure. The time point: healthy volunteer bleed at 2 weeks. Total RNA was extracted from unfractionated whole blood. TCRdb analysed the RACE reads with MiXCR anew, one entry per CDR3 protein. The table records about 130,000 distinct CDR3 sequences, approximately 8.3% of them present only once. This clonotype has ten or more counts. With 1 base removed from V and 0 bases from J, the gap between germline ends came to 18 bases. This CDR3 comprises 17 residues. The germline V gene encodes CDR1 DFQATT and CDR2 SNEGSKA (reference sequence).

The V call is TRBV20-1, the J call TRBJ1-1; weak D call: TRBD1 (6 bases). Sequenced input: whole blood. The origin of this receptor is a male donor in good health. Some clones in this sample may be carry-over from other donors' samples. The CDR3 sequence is CSARGGGAGPMNTEAFF. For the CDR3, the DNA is TGCAGTGCTAGAGGCGGGGGGGCAGGTCCCATGAACACTGAAGCTTTCTTT.